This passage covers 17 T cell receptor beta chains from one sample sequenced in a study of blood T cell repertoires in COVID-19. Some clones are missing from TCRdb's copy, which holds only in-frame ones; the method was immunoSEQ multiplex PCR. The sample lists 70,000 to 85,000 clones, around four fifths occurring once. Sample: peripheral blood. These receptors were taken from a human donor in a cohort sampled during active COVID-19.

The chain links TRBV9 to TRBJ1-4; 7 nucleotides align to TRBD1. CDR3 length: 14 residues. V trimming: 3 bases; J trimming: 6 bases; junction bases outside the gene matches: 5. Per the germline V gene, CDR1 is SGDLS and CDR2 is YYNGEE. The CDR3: CASSATGADEKLFF. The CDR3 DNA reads TGTGCCAGCAGCGCTACAGGGGCGGATGAAAAACTGTTTTTT.

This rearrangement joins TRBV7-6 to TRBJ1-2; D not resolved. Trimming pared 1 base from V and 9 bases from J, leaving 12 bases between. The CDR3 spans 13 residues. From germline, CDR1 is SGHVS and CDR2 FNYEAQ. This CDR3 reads CASSLGRSNRYTF. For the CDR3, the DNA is TGTGCCAGCAGCTTAGGTCGGTCTAATCGCTACACCTTC.

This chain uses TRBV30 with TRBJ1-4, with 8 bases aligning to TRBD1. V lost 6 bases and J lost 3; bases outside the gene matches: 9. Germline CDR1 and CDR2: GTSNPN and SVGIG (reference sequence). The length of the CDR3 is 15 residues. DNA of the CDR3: TGTGCCTGCATTAACAGGGGGATGCCTAATGAAAAACTGTTTTTT. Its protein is CACINRGMPNEKLFF.

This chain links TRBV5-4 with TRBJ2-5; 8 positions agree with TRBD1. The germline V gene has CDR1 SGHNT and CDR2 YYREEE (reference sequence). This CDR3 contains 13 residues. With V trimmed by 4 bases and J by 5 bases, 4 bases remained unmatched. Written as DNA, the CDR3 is TGTGCCAGCAGCCCGACAGGGGTGGAGACCCAGTACTTC. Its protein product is CASSPTGVETQYF.

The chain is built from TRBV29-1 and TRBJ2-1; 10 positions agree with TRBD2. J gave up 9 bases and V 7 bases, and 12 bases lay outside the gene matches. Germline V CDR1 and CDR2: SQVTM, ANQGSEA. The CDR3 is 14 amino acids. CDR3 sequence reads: CSAGVLAGAPEQFF. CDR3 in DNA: TGCAGCGCCGGGGTCCTAGCGGGAGCCCCTGAGCAGTTCTTC.

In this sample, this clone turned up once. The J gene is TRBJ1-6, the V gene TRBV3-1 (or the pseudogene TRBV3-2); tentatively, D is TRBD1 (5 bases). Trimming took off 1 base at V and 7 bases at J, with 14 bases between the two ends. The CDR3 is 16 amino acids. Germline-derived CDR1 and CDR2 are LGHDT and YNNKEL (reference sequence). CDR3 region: CASSQGSAGWNSPLHF. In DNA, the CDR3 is TGTGCCAGCAGCCAAGGGTCGGCAGGGTGGAATTCACCCCTCCACTTT.

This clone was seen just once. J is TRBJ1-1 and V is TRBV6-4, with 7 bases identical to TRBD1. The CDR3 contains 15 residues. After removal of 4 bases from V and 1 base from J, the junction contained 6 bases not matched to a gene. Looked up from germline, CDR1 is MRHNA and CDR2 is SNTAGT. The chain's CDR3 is CASSAQTGRNTEAFF. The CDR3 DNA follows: TGTGCCAGCAGTGCCCAGACAGGGAGGAACACTGAAGCTTTCTTT.

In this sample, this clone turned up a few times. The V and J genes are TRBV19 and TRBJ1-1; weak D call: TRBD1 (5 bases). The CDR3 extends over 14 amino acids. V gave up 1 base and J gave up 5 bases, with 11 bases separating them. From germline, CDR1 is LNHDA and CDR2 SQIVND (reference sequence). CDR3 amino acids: CASSIVPGQTEAFF. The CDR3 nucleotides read TGTGCCAGTAGTATAGTGCCAGGGCAGACTGAAGCTTTCTTT.

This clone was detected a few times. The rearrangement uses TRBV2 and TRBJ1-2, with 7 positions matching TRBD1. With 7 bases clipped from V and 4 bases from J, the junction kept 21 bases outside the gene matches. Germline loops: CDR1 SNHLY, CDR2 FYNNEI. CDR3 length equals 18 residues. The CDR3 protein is CASKESYLPRDSSYGYTF. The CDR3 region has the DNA TGTGCCAGCAAGGAGTCCTATCTACCCCGGGACAGTTCCTATGGCTACACCTTC.

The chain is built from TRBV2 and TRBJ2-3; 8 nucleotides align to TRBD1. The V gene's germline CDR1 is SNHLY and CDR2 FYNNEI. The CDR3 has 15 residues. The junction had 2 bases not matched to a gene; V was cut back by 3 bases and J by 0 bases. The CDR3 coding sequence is TGTGCCAGCAGTGACAGGGGGCTCAGCACAGATACGCAGTATTTT. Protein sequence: CASSDRGLSTDTQYF.

The CDR3 loop is CSVDHDGYTF. Written as DNA, the CDR3 is TGCAGCGTTGATCATGATGGCTACACCTTC. This chain joins TRBV29-1 and TRBJ1-2; D gene ambiguous. The CDR3 contains 10 residues. Deletions cut 3 bases from V and 6 bases from J, with 5 bases between. The germline CDR1 and CDR2 sequences are SQVTM and ANQGSEA.

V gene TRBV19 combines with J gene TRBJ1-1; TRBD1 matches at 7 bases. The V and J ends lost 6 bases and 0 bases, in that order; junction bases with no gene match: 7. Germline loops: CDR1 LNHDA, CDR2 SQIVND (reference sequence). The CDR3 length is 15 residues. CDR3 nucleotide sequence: TGTGCCAGTAGCAAGTGGGACAGTCTGAACACTGAAGCTTTCTTT. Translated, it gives CASSKWDSLNTEAFF. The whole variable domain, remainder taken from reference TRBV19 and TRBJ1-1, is DGGITQSPKYLFRKEGQNVTLSCEQNLNHDAMYWYRQDPGQGLRLIYYSQIVNDFQKGDIAEGYSVSREKKESFPLTVTSAQKNPTAFYLCASSKWDSLNTEAFFGQGTRLTVV.

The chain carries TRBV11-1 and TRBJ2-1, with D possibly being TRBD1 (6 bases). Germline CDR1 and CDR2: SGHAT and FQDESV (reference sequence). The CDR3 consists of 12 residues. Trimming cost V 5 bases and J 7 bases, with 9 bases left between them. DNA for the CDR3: TGTGCCAGCAGCCGCAGGGGAAATGAGCAGTTCTTC. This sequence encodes CASSRRGNEQFF.

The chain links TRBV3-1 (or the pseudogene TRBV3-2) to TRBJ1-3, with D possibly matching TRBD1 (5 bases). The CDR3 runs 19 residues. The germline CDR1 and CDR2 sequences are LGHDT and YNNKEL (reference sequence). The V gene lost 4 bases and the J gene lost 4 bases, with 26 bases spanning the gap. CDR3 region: CASSLPLARAGGGGNTIYF. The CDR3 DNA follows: TGTGCCAGCAGCCTTCCCCTGGCCAGGGCCGGGGGTGGAGGAAACACCATATATTTT.

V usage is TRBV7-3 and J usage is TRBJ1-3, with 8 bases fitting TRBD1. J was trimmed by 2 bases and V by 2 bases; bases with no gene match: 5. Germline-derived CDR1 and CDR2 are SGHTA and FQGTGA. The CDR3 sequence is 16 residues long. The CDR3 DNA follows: TGTGCCAGCAGCTTACCAGGGGGCAGGGCTGGAAACACCATATATTTT. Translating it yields CASSLPGGRAGNTIYF.

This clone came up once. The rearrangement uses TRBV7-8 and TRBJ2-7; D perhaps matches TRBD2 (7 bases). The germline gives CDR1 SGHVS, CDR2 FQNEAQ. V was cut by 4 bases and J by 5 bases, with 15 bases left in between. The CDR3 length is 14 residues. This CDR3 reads CASSSKRGGNEQYF. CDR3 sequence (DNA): TGTGCCAGCAGCTCCAAGAGGGGGGGCAACGAGCAGTACTTC.

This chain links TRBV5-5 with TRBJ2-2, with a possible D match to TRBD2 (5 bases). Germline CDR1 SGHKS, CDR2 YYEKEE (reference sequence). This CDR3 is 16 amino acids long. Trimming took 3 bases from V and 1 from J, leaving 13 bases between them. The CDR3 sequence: CASSSRAGLNTGELFF. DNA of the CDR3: TGTGCCAGCAGCTCTAGGGCAGGACTGAACACCGGGGAGCTGTTTTTT. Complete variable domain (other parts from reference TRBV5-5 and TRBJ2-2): DAGVTQSPTHLIKTRGQQVTLRCSPISGHKSVSWYQQVLGQGPQFIFQYYEKEERGRGNFPDRFSARQFPNYSSELNVNALLLGDSALYLCASSSRAGLNTGELFFGEGSRLTVL.